Below are 8 T cell receptor beta chains sequenced from a single sample in a study of molecular identifiers for immune sequencing clone quantification. In TCRdb, the PCR reads were re-called with MiXCR into one record per CDR3 protein. Found here are about 510,000 distinct CDR3 sequences, about 26% of them singletons; the top ten hold approximately 0.76%. The material sequenced was naive CD8+ T cells from blood, with Jurkat cell RNA spiked in. Subset defined: FACS-sorted CD8+CD4-CCR7+CD45RA+ naive T cells. These receptors were obtained from a human donor in good health. Some libraries in this study had Jurkat cell RNA spiked in.

The chain couples TRBV7-8 to TRBJ2-7, with 8 positions matching TRBD2. J was trimmed by 2 bases and V by 0 bases; bases with no gene match: 3. From germline, CDR1 is SGHVS and CDR2 FQNEAQ. The CDR3 sequence is 15 residues long. CDR3 nucleotide sequence: TGTGCCAGCAGCTTAGCAGCGGGGGTGACCTACGAGCAGTACTTC. Translation gives CASSLAAGVTYEQYF.

The CDR3 region is CASSDRLGYEQYF. The CDR3 nucleotides read TGTGCCAGCAGCGACAGACTAGGCTACGAGCAGTACTTC. The chain links TRBV7-9 to TRBJ2-7; D possibly corresponds to TRBD2 (6 bases). The germline V and J ends were trimmed by 5 bases and 3 bases, with 11 bases remaining between them. From germline, CDR1 is SEHNR and CDR2 FQNEAQ (reference sequence). This CDR3 has 13 residues.

There are a few counts of this clonotype. The rearrangement links TRBV5-1 to TRBJ2-5, with 14 bases lining up with TRBD2. The CDR3 has 18 amino acids. The germline V gene encodes CDR1 SGHRS and CDR2 YFSETQ. V lost 4 bases, J lost 4 bases, and 12 bases stayed unmatched. The CDR3 spells CASSDGLAGGPPPETQYF. The CDR3 DNA reads TGCGCCAGCAGCGACGGACTAGCGGGGGGTCCCCCTCCAGAGACCCAGTACTTC.

CDR3 DNA: TGTGCCACCAGTTCCGGAATATACAATGAGCAGTTCTTC. This gives the protein CATSSGIYNEQFF. The chain is built from TRBV24-1 and TRBJ2-1; D is ambiguous. The V and J ends lost 6 bases and 4 bases respectively, with 9 bases between them. Germline V gene lookup returns CDR1 KGHDR and CDR2 SFDVKD. The CDR3 has 13 amino acids.

There are many counts of this clonotype. The rearrangement joins TRBV27 to TRBJ1-1; D call uncertain. The CDR3 runs 15 residues. Between the trimmed V and J ends, which lost 4 bases and 4 bases, there was a span of 16 bases. Germline CDR1 reads MNHEY; CDR2 reads SMNVEV (reference sequence). CDR3 protein: CASSWGPGWSTEAFF. Written as DNA, the CDR3 is TGTGCCAGCAGTTGGGGTCCGGGATGGAGCACTGAAGCTTTCTTT.

About this clonotype itself: This sequence may be a read error, since a much larger clone differs from it by one base. The chain couples TRBV11-2 to TRBJ2-1, with 8 bases lining up with TRBD1. The CDR3 loop spans 15 amino acids. CDR1 and CDR2 from the germline V gene are SGHAT and FQNNGV. Germline trimming cut 2 bases from V and 8 bases from J; bases unmatched to any gene: 8. The CDR3 spells CASSLSRTGSDEQFF. The CDR3 DNA is TGTGCCAGCAGCTTATCCCGGACAGGGTCCGATGAGCAGTTCTTC.

This rearrangement joins TRBV4-2 to TRBJ1-1, with TRBD1 identical over 8 bases. The junction had 19 bases not matched to a gene; V was cut back by 4 bases and J by 6 bases. Germline-derived CDR1 and CDR2 are LGHNA and YNFKEQ. The CDR3 has 18 residues. This chain's CDR3 is CASSPESLSGQGDPEAFF. CDR3 DNA sequence: TGTGCCAGCAGCCCCGAATCATTATCAGGACAGGGTGATCCTGAAGCTTTCTTT.

This clonotype appeared a few times. CDR3 coding DNA: TGTGCCAGCAGCTTAGACCCCGGACAGGCCGAGCAGTTCTTC. Residues: CASSLDPGQAEQFF. The genes are TRBV11-2 and TRBJ2-1, with 7 bases aligning to TRBD1. CDR3 length: 14 amino acids. J gave up 10 bases and V 0 bases, and 6 bases lay outside the gene matches. The germline V gene has CDR1 SGHAT and CDR2 FQNNGV.